The clone carrying this T cell receptor (beta chain) was seen once. CDR3 length: 15 residues. CDR1 and CDR2 (germline): SGDLS, YYNGEE. Trimming removed 6 bases from V and 7 bases from J, with 22 bases in between. Residents of approximately 25 US areas, aged about 18 to 89 years, made up the participants. Which cohort a participant joined came from the clinical history participants gave. Two consecutive negative NP/OP PCR tests, clearance, or resolved symptoms defined Cohort 3 recovery. The protocol was immunoSEQ multiplex PCR, while the TCRdb copy is restricted to in-frame clones and leaves out a portion. The sample yields 150,000 or so clones, approximately 80% seen once. This sample stems from a study of blood T cell repertoires in COVID-19. About the study: The cDNA or gDNA used as material had been derived from T cells, B-cell-depleted T cells, or PBMCs.

The rearrangement links TRBV9 to TRBJ1-2; D is undetermined. Source material: PBMCs or T cells enriched from blood (not recorded which). This clonotype was sampled from a man aged 45-60 years who had recovered from COVID-19. The CDR3 loop reads CASTGGSEKSIGYTF. CDR3 nucleotide sequence: TGTGCCAGCACCGGAGGCTCGGAAAAATCTATTGGCTACACCTTC.